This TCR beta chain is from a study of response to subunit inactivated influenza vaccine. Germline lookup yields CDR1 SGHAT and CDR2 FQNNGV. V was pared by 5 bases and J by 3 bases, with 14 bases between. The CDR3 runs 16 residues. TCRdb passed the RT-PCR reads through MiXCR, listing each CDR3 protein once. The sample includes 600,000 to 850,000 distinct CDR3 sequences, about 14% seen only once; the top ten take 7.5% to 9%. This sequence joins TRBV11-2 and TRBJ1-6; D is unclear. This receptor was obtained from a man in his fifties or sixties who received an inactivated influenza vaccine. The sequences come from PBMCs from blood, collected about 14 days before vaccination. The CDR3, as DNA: TGTGCCAGCAGCGCCAACGTACGGTTCTATAATTCACCCCTCCACTTT. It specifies CASSANVRFYNSPLHF.